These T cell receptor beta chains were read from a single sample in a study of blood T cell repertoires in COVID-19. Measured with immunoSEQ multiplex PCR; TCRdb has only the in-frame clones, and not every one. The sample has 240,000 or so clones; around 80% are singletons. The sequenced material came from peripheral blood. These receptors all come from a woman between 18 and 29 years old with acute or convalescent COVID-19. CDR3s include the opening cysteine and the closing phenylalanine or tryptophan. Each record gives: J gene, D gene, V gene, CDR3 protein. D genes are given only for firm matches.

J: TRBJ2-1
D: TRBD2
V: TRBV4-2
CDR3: CASSQGETSGKFF

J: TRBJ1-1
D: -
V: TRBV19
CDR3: CASSRRGNTEAFF

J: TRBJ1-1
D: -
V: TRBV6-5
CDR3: CASSYDRLNTEAFF

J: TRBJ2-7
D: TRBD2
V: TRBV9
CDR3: CASSVSGVASYEQYF

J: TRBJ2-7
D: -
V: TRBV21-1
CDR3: CASSKEQREVSYEQYF

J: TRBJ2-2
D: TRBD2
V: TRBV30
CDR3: CAWNAGGVDTGELFF

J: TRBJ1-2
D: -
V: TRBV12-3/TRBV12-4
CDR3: CASSLRGTYGYTF

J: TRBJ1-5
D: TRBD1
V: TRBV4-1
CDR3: CASSQGTESNQPQHF

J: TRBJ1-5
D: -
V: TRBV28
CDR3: CASSLPQGSQPQHF

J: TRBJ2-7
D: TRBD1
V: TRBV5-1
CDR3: CASSSGTGGAHEQYF

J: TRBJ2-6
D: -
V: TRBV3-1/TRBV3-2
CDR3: CASSDLTGTPVANVLTF

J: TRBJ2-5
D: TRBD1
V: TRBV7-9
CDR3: CASSYTQGQGGETQYF

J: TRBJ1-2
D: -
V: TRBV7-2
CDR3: CASSLGADYGYTF

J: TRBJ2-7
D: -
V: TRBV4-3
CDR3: CASSQDVGGRSYEQYF

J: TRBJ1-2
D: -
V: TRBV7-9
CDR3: CATQGPGNYGYTF

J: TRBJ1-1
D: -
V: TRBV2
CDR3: CASRGRGTEAFF

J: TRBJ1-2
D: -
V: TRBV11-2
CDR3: CASSLGQHYGYTF

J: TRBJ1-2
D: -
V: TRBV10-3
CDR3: CAIGSFQF

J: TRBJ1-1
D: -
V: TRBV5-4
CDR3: CASGETRNTEAFF

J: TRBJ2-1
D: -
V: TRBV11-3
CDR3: CASRPNGWEYGEQFF

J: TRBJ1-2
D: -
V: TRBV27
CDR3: CASSPTNPRDRTNYGYTF

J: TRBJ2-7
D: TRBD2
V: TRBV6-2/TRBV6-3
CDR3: CASSYSSGSFDEQYF

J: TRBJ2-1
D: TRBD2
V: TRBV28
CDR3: CASSSWTSGNEQFF

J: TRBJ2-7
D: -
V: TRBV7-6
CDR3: CASSLDVGYEQYF

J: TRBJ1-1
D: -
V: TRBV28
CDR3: CASNRVANTEAFF

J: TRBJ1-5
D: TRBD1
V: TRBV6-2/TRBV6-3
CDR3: CASSYSRTGNGSDQPQHF

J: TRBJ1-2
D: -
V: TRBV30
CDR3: CAWSVSPAAGYTF

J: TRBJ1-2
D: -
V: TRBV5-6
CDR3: CASTSGGRVYGYTF

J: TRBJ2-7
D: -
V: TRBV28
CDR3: CASSPAPGYYEQYF

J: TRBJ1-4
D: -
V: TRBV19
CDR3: CASSTRVETNEKLFF

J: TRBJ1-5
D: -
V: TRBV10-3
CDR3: CAISESWTAGNQPQHF

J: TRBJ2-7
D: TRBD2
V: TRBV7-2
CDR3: CASSSTSGGSYEQYF

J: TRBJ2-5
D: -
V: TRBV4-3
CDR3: CASSPGMGAWETQYF

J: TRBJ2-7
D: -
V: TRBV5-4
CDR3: CASSRGETGGSYEQYF

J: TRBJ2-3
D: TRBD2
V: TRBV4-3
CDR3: CASSHRLAGATDTQYF

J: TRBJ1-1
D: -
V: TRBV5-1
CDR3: CASSLGQQSEAFF

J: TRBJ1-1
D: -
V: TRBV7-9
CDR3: CASSSETMNTEAFF

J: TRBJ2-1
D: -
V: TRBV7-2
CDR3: CASSVQYSSYNEQFF

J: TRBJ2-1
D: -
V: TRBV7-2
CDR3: CASSFQVSEQFF

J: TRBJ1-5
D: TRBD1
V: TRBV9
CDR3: CASSLAGGQPQHF

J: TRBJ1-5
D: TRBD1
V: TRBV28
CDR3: CASRIDRGVLNQPQHF

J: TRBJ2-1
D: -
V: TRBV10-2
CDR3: CASGWTPWYNEQFF

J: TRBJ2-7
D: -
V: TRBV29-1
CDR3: CSVRTGDQYYEQYF

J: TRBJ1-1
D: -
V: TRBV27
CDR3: CASSLSGTGWTEAFF

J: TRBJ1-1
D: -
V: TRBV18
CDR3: CASSLQGLMNTEAFF

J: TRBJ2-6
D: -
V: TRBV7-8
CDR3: CASSLWGGAGANVLTF

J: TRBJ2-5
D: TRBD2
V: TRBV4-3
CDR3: CASSQFGTSGEQQETQYF

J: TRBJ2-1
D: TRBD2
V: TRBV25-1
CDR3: CASSEGRVTYNEQFF

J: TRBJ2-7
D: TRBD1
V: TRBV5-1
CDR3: CASSLTQGPYEQYF

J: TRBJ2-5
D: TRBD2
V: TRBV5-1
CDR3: CASSLGGLADQETQYF

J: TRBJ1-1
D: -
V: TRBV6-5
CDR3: CASTDNRAITEAFF

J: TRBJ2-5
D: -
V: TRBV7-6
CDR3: CASSLSPGWAETQYF

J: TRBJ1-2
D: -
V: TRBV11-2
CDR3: CASSHRVYGGYTF

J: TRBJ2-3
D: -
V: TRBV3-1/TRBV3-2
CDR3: CASSQAFYRGPDTQYF

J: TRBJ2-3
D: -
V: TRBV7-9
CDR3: CASSPYTDTQYF